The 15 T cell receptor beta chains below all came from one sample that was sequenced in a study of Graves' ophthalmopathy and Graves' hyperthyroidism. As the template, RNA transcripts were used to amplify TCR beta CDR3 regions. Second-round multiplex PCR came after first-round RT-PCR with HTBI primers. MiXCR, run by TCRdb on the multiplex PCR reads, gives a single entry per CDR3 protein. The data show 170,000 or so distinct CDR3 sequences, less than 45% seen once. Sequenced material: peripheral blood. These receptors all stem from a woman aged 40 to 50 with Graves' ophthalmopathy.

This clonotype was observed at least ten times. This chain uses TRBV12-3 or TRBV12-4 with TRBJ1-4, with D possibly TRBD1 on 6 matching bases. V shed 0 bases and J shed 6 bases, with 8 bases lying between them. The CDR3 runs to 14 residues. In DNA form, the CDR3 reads TGTGCCAGCAGTTTAGCGGGGACACATGAAAAACTGTTTTTT. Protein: CASSLAGTHEKLFF.

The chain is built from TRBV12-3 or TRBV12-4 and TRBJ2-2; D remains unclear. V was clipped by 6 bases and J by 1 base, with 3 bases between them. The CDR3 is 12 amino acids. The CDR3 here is CASRENTGELFF. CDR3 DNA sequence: TGTGCCAGCAGGGAGAACACCGGGGAGCTGTTTTTT.

The CDR3 nucleotides read TGTGCCAGCAAGGACAGGGCCGACTACGAGCAGTACTTC. This encodes CASKDRADYEQYF. The chain is built from TRBV6-2 or TRBV6-3 and TRBJ2-7, with 8 positions matching TRBD1. The CDR3 length is 13 residues. The V gene end was trimmed by 7 bases and the J gene end by 3 bases; junction bases not matched to a gene: 5. The germline V gene has CDR1 MNHEY and CDR2 SVGEGT.

The DNA of the CDR3 is TGTGCCAGCAGCTCCCAGTGGGGGGCCAACACTGAAGCTTTCTTT. Protein: CASSSQWGANTEAFF. The J gene is TRBJ1-1, the V gene TRBV6-2 or TRBV6-3; TRBD1 is a possible D gene (6 bases). V lost 6 bases to trimming and J lost 2 bases, with 16 bases between them. From germline, CDR1 is MNHEY and CDR2 SVGEGT. This CDR3 has 15 residues.

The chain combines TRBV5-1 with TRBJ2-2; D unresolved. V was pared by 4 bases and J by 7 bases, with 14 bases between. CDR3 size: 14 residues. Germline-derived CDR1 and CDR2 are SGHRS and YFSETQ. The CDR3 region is CASSNAESGGELFF. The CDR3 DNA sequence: TGCGCCAGCAGCAATGCGGAGTCGGGCGGGGAGCTGTTTTTT.

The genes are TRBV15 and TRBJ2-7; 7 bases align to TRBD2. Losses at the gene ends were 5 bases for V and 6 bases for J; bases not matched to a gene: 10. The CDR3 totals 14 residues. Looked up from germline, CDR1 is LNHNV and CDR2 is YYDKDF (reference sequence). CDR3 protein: CATSHGTTFVEQYF. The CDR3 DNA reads TGTGCCACCAGCCACGGGACTACATTTGTCGAGCAGTACTTC.

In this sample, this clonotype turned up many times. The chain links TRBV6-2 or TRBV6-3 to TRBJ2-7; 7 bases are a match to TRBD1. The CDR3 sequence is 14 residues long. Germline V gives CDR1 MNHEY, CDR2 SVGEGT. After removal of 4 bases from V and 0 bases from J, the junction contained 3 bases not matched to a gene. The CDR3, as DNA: TGTGCCAGCAGTTGGGGACAGAGCTCCTACGAGCAGTACTTC. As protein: CASSWGQSSYEQYF.

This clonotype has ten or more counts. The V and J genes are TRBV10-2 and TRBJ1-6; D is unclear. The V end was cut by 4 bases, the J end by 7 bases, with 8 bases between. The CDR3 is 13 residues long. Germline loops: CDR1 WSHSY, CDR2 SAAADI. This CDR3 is CASSGTKNSPLHF. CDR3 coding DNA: TGCGCCAGCAGTGGGACTAAGAATTCACCCCTCCACTTT.

DNA of the CDR3: TGTGCCAGCAGTTCTCCCGGGACAGGGGCTAACTATGGCTACACCTTC. Its protein product is CASSSPGTGANYGYTF. This chain uses TRBV12-3 or TRBV12-4 with TRBJ1-2, with 10 bases fitting TRBD1. V was pared by 4 bases and J by 0 bases, with 5 bases of the junction left unmatched. The CDR3 loop spans 16 amino acids.

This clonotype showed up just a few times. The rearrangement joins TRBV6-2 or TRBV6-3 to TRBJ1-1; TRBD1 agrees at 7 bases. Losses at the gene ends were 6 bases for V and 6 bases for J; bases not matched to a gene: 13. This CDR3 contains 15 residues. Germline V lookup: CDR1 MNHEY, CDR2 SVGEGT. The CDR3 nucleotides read TGTGCCAGCAGGGAATTAACAGGGGATGCGGCTGAAGCTTTCTTT. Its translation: CASRELTGDAAEAFF.

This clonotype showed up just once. CDR3 bases: TGTGCCAGCAGTTTTAGGGGAATTTCCTACGAGCAGTACTTC. It specifies CASSFRGISYEQYF. The chain recombines TRBV28 with TRBJ2-7, with D possibly matching TRBD1 (5 bases). This CDR3 comprises 14 residues. Germline values: CDR1 MDHEN, CDR2 SYDVKM. Trimming took off 3 bases at V and 1 base at J, with 10 bases between the two ends.

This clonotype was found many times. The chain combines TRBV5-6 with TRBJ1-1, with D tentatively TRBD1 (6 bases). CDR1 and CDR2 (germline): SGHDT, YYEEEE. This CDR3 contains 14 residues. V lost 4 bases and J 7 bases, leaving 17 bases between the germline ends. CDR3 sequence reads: CASSPQDSYYEAFF. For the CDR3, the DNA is TGTGCCAGCAGCCCCCAGGACAGCTACTATGAAGCTTTCTTT.

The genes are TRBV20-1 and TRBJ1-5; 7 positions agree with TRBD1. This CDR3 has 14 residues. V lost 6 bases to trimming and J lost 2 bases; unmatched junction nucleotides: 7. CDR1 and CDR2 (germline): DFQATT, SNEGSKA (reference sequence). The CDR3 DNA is TGCAGTGCCCAGACAGGGCACGGCAATCAGCCCCAGCATTTT. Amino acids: CSAQTGHGNQPQHF.

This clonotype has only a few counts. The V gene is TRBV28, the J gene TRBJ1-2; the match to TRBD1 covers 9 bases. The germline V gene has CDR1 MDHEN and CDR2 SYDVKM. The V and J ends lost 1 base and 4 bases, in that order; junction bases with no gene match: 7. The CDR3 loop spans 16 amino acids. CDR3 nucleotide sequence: TGTGCCAGCAGTTTATTGGGACAGGGCTACCCCTATGGCTACACCTTC. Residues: CASSLLGQGYPYGYTF.

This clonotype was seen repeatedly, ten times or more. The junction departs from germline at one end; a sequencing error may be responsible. CDR3 residues: CASSRGLGAKYGYTF. CDR3 bases: TGTGCCAGCAGCCGCGGACTCGGGGCTAAGTATGGCTACACCTTC. The rearrangement joins TRBV6-2 or TRBV6-3 to TRBJ1-2, with D perhaps matching TRBD1 (5 bases). Per germline, CDR1 MNHEY and CDR2 SVGEGT. This CDR3 has 15 residues.